The sequence of this TCR beta chain was determined in a study of blood T cell repertoires in COVID-19. Overall study: Samples representing acute and convalescent COVID-19 were sourced from the United States, Italy and Spain. T cells, B-cell-depleted T cells, or PBMCs supplied cDNA or gDNA.

In the authors' workflow: Researchers report that nucleated cell counts were estimated from reference gene primer amplification. TCRdb keeps only in-frame clones here, not all; method: immunoSEQ multiplex PCR. Clone size and the V and J calls come from that table; the DNA yielded D and trimming. Here the sample spans 100,000 or so clones, 85% to 95% being singletons. The length of the CDR3 is 15 residues. The trim removed 6 bases at V and 4 bases at J, leaving 9 bases unmatched. From germline, CDR1 is KGHSH and CDR2 LQKENI. The sample comprised peripheral blood. This sequence joins TRBV18 and TRBJ1-2; TRBD1 aligns across 9 bases. The source of this sequence is a woman between 55 and 75 years old with active COVID-19. CDR3 nucleotide sequence: TGTGCCAGCTCTTCCGGGACAGGGACTCTCTATGGCTACACCTTC. Translated: CASSSGTGTLYGYTF.